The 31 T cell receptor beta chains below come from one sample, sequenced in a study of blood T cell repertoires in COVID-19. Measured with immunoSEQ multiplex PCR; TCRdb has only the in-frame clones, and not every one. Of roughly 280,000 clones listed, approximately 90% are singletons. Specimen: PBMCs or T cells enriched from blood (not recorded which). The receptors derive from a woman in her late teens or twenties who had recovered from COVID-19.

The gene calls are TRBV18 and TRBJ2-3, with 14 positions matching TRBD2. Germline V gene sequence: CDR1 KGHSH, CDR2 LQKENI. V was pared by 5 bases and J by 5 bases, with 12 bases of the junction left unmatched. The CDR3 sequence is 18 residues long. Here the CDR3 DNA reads TGTGCCAGCTCAACTCCCGAGACTAGCGGGGGGGCGGAAGATACGCAGTATTTT. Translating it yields CASSTPETSGGAEDTQYF.

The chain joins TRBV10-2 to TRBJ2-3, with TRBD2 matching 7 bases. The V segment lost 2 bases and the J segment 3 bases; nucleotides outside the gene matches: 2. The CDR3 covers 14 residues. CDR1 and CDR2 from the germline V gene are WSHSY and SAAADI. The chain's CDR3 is CASSEGGDTDTQYF. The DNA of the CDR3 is TGCGCCAGCAGTGAGGGGGGGGATACAGATACGCAGTATTTT.

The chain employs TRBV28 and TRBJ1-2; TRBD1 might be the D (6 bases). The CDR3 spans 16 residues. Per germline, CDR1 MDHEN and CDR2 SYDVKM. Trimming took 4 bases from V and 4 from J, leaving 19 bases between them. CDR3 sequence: CASSSGGALISYGYTF. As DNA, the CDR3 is TGTGCCAGCAGTTCCGGGGGGGCCTTGATCAGCTATGGCTACACCTTC.

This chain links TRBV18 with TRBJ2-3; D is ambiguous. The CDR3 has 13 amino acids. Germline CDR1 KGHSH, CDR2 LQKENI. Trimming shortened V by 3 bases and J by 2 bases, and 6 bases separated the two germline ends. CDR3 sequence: CASSPKATDTQYF. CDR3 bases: TGTGCCAGCTCACCTAAAGCCACAGATACGCAGTATTTT.

Written as DNA, the CDR3 is TGTGCCAGCATACCGGGGACAGGGTATGGCTACACCTTC. Its protein product is CASIPGTGYGYTF. The genes are TRBV2 and TRBJ1-2; 9 bases are shared with TRBD1. The V gene's germline CDR1 is SNHLY and CDR2 FYNNEI. The junction had 5 bases not matched to a gene; V was cut back by 7 bases and J by 5 bases. The CDR3 consists of 13 residues.

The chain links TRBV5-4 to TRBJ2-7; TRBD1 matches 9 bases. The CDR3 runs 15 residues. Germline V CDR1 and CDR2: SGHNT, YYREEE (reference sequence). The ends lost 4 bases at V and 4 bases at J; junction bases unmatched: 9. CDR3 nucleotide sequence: TGTGCCAGCAGCCAGCCGGGACAGGGCGTGTACGAGCAGTACTTC. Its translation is CASSQPGQGVYEQYF.

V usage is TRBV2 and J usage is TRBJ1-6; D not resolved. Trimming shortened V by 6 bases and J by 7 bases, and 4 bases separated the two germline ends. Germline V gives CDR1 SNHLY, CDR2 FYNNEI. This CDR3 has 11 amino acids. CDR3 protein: CASSGNSPLHF. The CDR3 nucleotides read TGTGCCAGCAGCGGGAATTCACCCCTCCACTTT.

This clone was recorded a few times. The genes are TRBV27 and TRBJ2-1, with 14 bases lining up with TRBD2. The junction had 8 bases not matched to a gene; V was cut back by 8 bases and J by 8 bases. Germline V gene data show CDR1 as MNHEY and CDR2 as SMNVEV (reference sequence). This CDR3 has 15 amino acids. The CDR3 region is CASRTSGGHSDEQFF. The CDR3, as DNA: TGTGCCAGCCGGACTAGCGGGGGGCACAGCGATGAGCAGTTCTTC.

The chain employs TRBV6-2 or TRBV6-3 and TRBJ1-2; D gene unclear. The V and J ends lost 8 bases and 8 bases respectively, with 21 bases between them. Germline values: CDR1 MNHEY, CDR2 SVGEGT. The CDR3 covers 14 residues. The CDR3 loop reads CASRPPTALRGYTF. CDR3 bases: TGTGCCAGCCGCCCGCCGACGGCCCTGAGGGGCTACACCTTC.

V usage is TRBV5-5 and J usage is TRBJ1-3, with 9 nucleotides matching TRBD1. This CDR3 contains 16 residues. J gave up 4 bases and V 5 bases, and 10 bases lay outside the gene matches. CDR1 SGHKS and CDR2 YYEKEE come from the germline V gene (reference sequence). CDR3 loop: CASRPTQGATGNTIYF. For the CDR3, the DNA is TGTGCCAGCAGGCCTACACAGGGGGCTACAGGAAACACCATATATTTT.

In DNA, the CDR3 is TGTGCCAGCAGCCCGGAATTGGGGCGGACCAATTCACCCCTCCACTTT. Amino acids: CASSPELGRTNSPLHF. This chain uses TRBV5-8 with TRBJ1-6; tentative D call: TRBD1 (5 bases). The CDR3 covers 16 residues. V gave up 4 bases and J gave up 7 bases, with 18 bases separating them. Germline lookup yields CDR1 SGHTS and CDR2 YDEGEE.

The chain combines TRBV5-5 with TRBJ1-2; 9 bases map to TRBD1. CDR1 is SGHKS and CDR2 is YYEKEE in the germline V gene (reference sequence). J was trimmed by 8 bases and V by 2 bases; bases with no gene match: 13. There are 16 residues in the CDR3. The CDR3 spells CASSLATGTGFEGYTF. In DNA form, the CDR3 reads TGTGCCAGCAGCTTAGCTACCGGGACAGGGTTTGAGGGCTACACCTTC.

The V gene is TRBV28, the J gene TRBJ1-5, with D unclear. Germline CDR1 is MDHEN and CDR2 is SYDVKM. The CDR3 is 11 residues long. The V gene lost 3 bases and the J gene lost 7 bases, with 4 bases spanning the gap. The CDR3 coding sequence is TGTGCCAGCAGTTTTGGCCAGCCCCAGCATTTT. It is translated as CASSFGQPQHF.

The CDR3 here is CASSGNSYEQYF. CDR3 sequence (DNA): TGTGCCAGCTCTGGCAACTCCTACGAGCAGTACTTC. The V gene is TRBV5-4, the J gene TRBJ2-7; D gene unclear. Trimming took off 7 bases at V and 0 bases at J, with 8 bases between the two ends. Per germline, CDR1 SGHNT and CDR2 YYREEE (reference sequence). CDR3 length: 12 amino acids.

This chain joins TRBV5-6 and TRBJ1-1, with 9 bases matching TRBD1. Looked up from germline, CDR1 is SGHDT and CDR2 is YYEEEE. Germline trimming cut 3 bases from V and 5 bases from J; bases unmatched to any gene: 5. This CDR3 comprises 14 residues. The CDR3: CASSWGTGSTEAFF. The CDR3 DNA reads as TGTGCCAGCAGCTGGGGGACAGGGAGTACTGAAGCTTTCTTT.

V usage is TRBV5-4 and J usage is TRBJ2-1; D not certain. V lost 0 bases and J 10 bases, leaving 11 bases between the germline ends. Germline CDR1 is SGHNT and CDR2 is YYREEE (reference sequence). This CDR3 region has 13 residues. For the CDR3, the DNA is TGTGCCAGCAGCTTGGATGGGTCCGGGGAGCAGTTCTTC. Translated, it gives CASSLDGSGEQFF.

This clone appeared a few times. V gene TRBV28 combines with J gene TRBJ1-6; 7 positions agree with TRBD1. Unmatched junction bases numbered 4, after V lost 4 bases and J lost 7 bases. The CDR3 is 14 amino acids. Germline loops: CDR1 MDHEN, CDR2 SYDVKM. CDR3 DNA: TGTGCCAGCAGTTCGACAGGGAGCAATTCACCCCTCCACTTT. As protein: CASSSTGSNSPLHF. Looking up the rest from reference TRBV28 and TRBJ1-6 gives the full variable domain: DVKVTQSSRYLVKRTGEKVFLECVQDMDHENMFWYRQDPGLGLRLIYFSYDVKMKEKGDIPEGYSVSREKKERFSLILESASTNQTSMYLCASSSTGSNSPLHFGNGTRLTVT.

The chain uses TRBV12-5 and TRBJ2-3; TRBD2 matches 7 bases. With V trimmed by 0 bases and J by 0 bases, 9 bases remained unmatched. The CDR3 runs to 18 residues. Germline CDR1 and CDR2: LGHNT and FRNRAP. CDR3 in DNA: TGTGCTAGTGGTTTGGTAGAGGGGACCGGGAGGAGCACAGATACGCAGTATTTT. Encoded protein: CASGLVEGTGRSTDTQYF.

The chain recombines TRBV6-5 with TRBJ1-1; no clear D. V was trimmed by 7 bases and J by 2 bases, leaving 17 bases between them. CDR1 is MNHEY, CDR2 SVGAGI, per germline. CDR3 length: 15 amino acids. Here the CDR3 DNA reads TGTGCCAGCACCGATAGCGCCCCACTAAACACTGAAGCTTTCTTT. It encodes CASTDSAPLNTEAFF.

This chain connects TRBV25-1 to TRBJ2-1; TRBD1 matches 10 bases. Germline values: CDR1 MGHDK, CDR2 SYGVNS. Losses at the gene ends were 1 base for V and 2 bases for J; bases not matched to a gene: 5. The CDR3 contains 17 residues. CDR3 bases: TGTGCCAGCAGTGAATGGGGTGGGACAGGGGCCTACAATGAGCAGTTCTTC. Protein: CASSEWGGTGAYNEQFF.

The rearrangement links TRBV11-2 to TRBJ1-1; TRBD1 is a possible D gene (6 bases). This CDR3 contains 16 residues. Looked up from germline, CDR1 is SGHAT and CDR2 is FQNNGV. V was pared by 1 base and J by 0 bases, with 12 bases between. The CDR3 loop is CASSLARTDMNTEAFF. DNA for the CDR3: TGTGCCAGCAGCTTAGCTAGGACAGATATGAACACTGAAGCTTTCTTT.

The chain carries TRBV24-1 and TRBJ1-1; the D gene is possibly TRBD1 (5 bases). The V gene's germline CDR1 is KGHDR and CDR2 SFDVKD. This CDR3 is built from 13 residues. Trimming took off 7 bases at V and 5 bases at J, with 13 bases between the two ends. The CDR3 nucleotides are TGTGCCACCAGGACCCGGGGGGAGACTGAAGCTTTCTTT. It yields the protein CATRTRGETEAFF.

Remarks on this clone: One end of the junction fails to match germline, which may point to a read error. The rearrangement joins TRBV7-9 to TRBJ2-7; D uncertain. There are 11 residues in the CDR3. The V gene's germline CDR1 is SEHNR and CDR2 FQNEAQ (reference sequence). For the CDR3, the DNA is TGTGCCAGCAGCTCCTCACGCGGATCAGACTTC. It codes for CASSSSRGSDF.

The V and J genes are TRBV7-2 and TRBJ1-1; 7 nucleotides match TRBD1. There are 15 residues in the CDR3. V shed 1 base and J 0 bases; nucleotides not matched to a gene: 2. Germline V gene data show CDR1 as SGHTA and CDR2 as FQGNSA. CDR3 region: CASSLEGALNTEAFF. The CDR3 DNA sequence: TGTGCCAGCAGCTTAGAGGGGGCCCTGAACACTGAAGCTTTCTTT.

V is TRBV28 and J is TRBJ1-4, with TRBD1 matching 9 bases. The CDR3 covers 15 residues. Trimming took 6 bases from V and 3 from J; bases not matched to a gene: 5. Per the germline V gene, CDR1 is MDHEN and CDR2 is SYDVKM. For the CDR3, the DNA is TGTGCCAGCAGGGGACAGGGCGGGTCTAATGAAAAACTGTTTTTT. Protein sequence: CASRGQGGSNEKLFF.

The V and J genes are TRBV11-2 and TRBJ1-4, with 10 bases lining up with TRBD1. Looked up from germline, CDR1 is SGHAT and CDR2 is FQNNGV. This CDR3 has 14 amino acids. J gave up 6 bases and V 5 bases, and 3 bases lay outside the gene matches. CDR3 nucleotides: TGTGCCAGCAGCAGACAGGGGGCGCATGAAAAACTGTTTTTT. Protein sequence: CASSRQGAHEKLFF. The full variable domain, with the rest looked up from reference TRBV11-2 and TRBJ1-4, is EAGVAQSPRYKIIEKRQSVAFWCNPISGHATLYWYQQILGQGPKLLIQFQNNGVVDDSQLPKDRFSAERLKGVDSTLKIQPAKLEDSAVYLCASSRQGAHEKLFFGSGTQLSVL.

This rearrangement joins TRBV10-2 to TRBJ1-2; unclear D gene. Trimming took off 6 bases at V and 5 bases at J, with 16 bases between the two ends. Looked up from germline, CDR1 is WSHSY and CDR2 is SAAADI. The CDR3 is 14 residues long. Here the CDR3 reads CASSERETAYGYTF. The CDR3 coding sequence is TGCGCCAGCAGCGAGAGGGAGACTGCTTATGGCTACACCTTC.

Here the CDR3 reads CATRDTFYGYTF. The CDR3 DNA sequence: TGTGCCACCCGGGACACCTTCTATGGCTACACCTTC. The chain recombines TRBV28 with TRBJ1-2, with D maybe TRBD1 (6 bases). CDR1 is MDHEN and CDR2 is SYDVKM in the germline V gene. V was pared by 10 bases and J by 4 bases, with 13 bases between. The CDR3 is made up of 12 amino acids.

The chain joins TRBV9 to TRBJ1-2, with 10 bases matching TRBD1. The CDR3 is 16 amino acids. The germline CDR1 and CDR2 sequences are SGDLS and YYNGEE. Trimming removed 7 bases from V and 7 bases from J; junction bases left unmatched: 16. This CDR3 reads CASRREQTGGAGGYTF. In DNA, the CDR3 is TGTGCCAGCCGACGAGAACAGACAGGGGGCGCCGGTGGCTACACCTTC. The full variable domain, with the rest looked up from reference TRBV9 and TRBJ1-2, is DSGVTQTPKHLITATGQRVTLRCSPRSGDLSVYWYQQSLDQGLQFLIQYYNGEERAKGNILERFSAQQFPDLHSELNLSSLELGDSALYFCASRREQTGGAGGYTFGSGTRLTVV.

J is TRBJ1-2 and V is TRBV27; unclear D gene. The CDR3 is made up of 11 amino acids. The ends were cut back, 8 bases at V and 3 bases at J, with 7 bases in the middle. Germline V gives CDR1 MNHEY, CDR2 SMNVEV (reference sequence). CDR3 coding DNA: TGTGCCAGCGGGCCACACTATGGCTACACCTTC. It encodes CASGPHYGYTF.

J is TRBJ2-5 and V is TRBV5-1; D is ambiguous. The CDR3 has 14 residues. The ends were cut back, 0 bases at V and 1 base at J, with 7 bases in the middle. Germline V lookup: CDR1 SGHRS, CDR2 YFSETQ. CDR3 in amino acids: CASSLATSQETQYF. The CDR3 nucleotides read TGCGCCAGCAGCTTGGCAACAAGCCAAGAGACCCAGTACTTC.